This TCR beta chain was sequenced for a study of patients and donors after allogeneic stem cell transplantation. This CDR3 contains 15 residues. Trimming stripped 4 bases from V and 5 bases from J, with 18 bases between. CDR1 and CDR2 (germline): DFQATT, SNEGSKA (reference sequence). TCRdb re-called the RT-PCR reads through MiXCR, storing one row per CDR3 protein. Among some 960,000 distinct CDR3 sequences, roughly 17% were seen once, and the ten largest hold roughly 6%. The clonotype was recovered from a human donor who was either an allogeneic HSCT recipient or a stem cell or donor lymphocyte infusion donor (not recorded which). It is not recorded whose cells these are; they may come from a transplant donor. The chain is built from TRBV20-1 and TRBJ2-1; D remains ambiguous. Source material: blood, either unsorted or a sorted T cell fraction (not recorded which). The CDR3 reads CSANLGQVKNNEQFF. In DNA, the CDR3 is TGCAGTGCTAATCTAGGCCAGGTAAAAAACAATGAGCAGTTCTTC.